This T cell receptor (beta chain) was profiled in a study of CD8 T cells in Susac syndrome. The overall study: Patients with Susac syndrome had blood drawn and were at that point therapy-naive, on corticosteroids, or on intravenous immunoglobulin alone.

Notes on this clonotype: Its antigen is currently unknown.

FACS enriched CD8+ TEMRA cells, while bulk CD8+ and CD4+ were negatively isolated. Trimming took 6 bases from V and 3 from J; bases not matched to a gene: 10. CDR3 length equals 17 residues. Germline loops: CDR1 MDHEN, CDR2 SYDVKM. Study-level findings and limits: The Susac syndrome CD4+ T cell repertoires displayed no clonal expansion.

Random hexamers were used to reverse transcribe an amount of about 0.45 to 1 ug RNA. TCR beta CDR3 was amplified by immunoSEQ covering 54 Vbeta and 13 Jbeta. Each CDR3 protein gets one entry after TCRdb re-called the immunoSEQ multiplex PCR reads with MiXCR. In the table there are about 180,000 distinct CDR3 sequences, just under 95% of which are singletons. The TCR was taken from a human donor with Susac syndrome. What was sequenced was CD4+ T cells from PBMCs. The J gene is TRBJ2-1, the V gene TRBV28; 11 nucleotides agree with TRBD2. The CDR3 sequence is CASRMRASGRFYNEQFF. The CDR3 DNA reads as TGTGCCAGCAGGATGAGGGCTAGCGGGAGGTTCTACAATGAGCAGTTCTTC. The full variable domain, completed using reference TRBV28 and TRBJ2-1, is DVKVTQSSRYLVKRTGEKVFLECVQDMDHENMFWYRQDPGLGLRLIYFSYDVKMKEKGDIPEGYSVSREKKERFSLILESASTNQTSMYLCASRMRASGRFYNEQFFGPGTRLTVL.